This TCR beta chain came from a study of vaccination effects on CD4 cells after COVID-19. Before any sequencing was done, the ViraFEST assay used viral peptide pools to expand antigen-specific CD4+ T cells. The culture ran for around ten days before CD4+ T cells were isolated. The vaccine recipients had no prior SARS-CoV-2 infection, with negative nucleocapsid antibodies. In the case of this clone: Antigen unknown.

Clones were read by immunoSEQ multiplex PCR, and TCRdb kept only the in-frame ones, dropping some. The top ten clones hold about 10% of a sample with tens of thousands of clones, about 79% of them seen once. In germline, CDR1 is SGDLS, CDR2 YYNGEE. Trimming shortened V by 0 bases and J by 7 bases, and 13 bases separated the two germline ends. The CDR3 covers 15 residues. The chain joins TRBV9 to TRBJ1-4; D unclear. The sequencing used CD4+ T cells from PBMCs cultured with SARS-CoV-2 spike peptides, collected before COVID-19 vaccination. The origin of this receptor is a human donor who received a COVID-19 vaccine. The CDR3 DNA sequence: TGTGCCAGCAGCGTAGGCAGCGAGTTGGGTGAAAAACTGTTTTTT. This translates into CASSVGSELGEKLFF. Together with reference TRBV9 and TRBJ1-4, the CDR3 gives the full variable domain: DSGVTQTPKHLITATGQRVTLRCSPRSGDLSVYWYQQSLDQGLQFLIQYYNGEERAKGNILERFSAQQFPDLHSELNLSSLELGDSALYFCASSVGSELGEKLFFGSGTQLSVL.